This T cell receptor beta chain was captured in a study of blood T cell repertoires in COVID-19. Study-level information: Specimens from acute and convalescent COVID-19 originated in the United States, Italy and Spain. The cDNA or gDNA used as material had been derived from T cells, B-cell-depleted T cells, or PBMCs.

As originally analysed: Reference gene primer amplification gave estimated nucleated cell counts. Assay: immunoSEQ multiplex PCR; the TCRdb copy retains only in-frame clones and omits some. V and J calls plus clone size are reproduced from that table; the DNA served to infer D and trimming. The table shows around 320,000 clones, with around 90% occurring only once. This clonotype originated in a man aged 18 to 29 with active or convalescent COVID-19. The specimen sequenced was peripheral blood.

CDR3 nucleotides: TGCAGCGTTGAAGGACTAGCGGGAGGCAGCTCCTACAATGAGCAGTTCTTC. Amino acid sequence: CSVEGLAGGSSYNEQFF. This chain joins TRBV29-1 and TRBJ2-1; 13 bases are shared with TRBD2. Looked up from germline, CDR1 is SQVTM and CDR2 is ANQGSEA. CDR3 length equals 17 residues. J gave up 0 bases and V 1 base, and 3 bases lay outside the gene matches.